Sequencing of this TCR beta chain was carried out in a study of response to subunit inactivated influenza vaccine. The study, taken as a whole, reports: With each seasonal influenza vaccination, the authors suggested, few new T cells are recruited.

This clonotype came up a few times. Its cognate antigen is unknown. Germline assignment: CDR1 MNHEY and CDR2 SVGAGI. V was cut by 0 bases and J by 4 bases, with 13 bases left in between. The CDR3 is 16 residues long. TCRdb re-called the RT-PCR reads through MiXCR, storing one row per CDR3 protein. This table has around 710,000 distinct CDR3 sequences, about 15% appearing once. The specimen comprised PBMCs from blood, sampled approximately 15 days before vaccination. The source of this sequence is a man aged 45-60 years who received an inactivated influenza vaccine. This sequence joins TRBV6-5 and TRBJ2-1; D unclear. CDR3 sequence (DNA): TGTGCCAGCAGTTACTCGTCGGTTCTAATTTACAATGAGCAGTTCTTC. Residues: CASSYSSVLIYNEQFF.